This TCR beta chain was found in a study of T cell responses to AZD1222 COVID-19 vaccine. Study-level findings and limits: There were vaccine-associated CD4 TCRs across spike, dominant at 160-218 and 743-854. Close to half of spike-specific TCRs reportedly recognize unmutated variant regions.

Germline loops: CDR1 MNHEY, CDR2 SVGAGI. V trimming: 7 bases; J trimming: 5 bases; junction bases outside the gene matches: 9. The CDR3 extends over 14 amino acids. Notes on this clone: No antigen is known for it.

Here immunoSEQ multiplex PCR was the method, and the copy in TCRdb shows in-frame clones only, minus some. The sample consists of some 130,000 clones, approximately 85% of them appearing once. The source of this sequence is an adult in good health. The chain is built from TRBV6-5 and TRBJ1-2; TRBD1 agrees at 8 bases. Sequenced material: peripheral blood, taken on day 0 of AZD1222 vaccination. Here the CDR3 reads CASNPGGGYYGYTF. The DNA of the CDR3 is TGTGCCAGCAACCCAGGGGGCGGGTATTATGGCTACACCTTC.